The 13 T cell receptor beta chains in this list originate from one sample, sequenced in a study of blood T cell repertoires in COVID-19 (dated by TCRdb to 2020 to 2022). The library was obtained by the immunoSEQ multiplex PCR assay. Here the immuneACCESS table is served through TCRdb, limited to in-frame sequences with V and J called. Missing clones are a known gap in these copies; in checked studies unresolved V genes cover under half, and the rest lacks a known reason. The sample has 150,000 to 200,000 clones on record, about 88% of them singletons. The ten largest clones represent 15% to 20% of the sample. The sequenced sample was peripheral blood. The receptors originated from a man aged 55 to 70 with active or convalescent COVID-19.

The chain carries TRBV6-5 and TRBJ1-1, with a tentative D call TRBD1 (6 bases). V shed 7 bases and J shed 4 bases, with 16 bases lying between them. CDR1 is MNHEY and CDR2 is SVGAGI in the germline V gene. The CDR3 runs 14 residues. CDR3 loop: CASTLGQRVTEAFF. The CDR3, as DNA: TGTGCCAGCACCTTAGGACAGAGGGTCACTGAAGCTTTCTTT.

The V and J genes are TRBV10-3 and TRBJ2-3; TRBD1 matches at 7 bases. CDR3 length: 13 amino acids. In germline, CDR1 is ENHRY, CDR2 SYGVKD. V gave up 6 bases and J gave up 6 bases; unmatched junction bases: 6. This CDR3 is CAISYRGDDTQYF. CDR3 coding DNA: TGTGCCATCAGCTACAGGGGTGACGATACGCAGTATTTT.

This clone has only a few counts. The chain joins TRBV30 to TRBJ2-7; possibly TRBD1 for D (5 bases). Germline assignment: CDR1 GTSNPN and CDR2 SVGIG (reference sequence). The CDR3 is made up of 11 amino acids. V gave up 5 bases and J gave up 4 bases, with 9 bases separating them. The CDR3 region is CAWGHDYEQYF. For the CDR3, the DNA is TGTGCCTGGGGACATGATTACGAGCAGTACTTC.

The rearrangement links TRBV7-8 to TRBJ1-2; D is unclear. The CDR3 sequence is 14 residues long. In germline, CDR1 is SGHVS, CDR2 FQNEAQ. V shed 2 bases and J shed 0 bases, with 7 bases lying between them. CDR3 amino acids: CASSLRETNYGYTF. The CDR3 bases are TGTGCCAGCAGCTTACGAGAGACTAACTATGGCTACACCTTC.

V gene TRBV5-5 combines with J gene TRBJ1-1; 8 nucleotides line up with TRBD1. With V trimmed by 4 bases and J by 4 bases, 6 bases remained unmatched. This CDR3 contains 14 residues. The germline gives CDR1 SGHKS, CDR2 YYEKEE (reference sequence). The CDR3 loop reads CASSANTGGTEAFF. The CDR3 DNA sequence: TGTGCCAGCAGCGCAAATACAGGGGGCACTGAAGCTTTCTTT.

In its sample, this clone was seen a few times. This chain joins TRBV27 and TRBJ1-6, with D perhaps matching TRBD1 (6 bases). Germline values: CDR1 MNHEY, CDR2 SMNVEV (reference sequence). Deletions cut 3 bases from V and 3 bases from J, with 12 bases between. The CDR3 contains 16 residues. CDR3 coding DNA: TGTGCCAGCAGTTTTAACAGGGCCAGCTATAATTCACCCCTCCACTTT. This gives the protein CASSFNRASYNSPLHF.

This chain uses TRBV11-2 with TRBJ1-2; D remains ambiguous. This CDR3 spans 14 amino acids. CDR1 SGHAT and CDR2 FQNNGV come from the germline V gene. The V end lost 4 bases, the J end lost 4 bases, and 13 bases lay between the germline ends. Here the CDR3 DNA reads TGTGCCAGCAGCTCGCGGCCTCTCTTCTATGGCTACACCTTC. Amino acids: CASSSRPLFYGYTF.

This clone was recorded once. This sequence joins TRBV10-3 and TRBJ1-2, with 12 bases aligning to TRBD1. In germline, CDR1 is ENHRY, CDR2 SYGVKD. CDR3 size: 16 residues. The junction had 12 bases not matched to a gene; V was cut back by 5 bases and J by 8 bases. The CDR3 coding sequence is TGTGCCATCAGTAGGGGGACAGGGGGCGCGTCGGTCGGCTACACCTTC. It translates to CAISRGTGGASVGYTF.

This chain joins TRBV7-2 and TRBJ2-7; maybe TRBD2 (5 bases). This CDR3 region has 18 residues. The V gene lost 0 bases and the J gene lost 5 bases, with 23 bases spanning the gap. Germline V gene lookup returns CDR1 SGHTA and CDR2 FQGNSA. For the CDR3, the DNA is TGTGCCAGCAGCTTAGCTTCCTTAGGGAGCTTGGAATTGGACGAGCAGTACTTC. Translation gives CASSLASLGSLELDEQYF.

The rearrangement uses TRBV10-1 and TRBJ1-1; D call uncertain. The germline V gene encodes CDR1 WNHNN and CDR2 SYGVQD (reference sequence). V was pared by 0 bases and J by 8 bases, with 10 bases between. This CDR3 region has 13 residues. The CDR3 DNA reads TGCGCCAGCAGTGAGTCGGGCCGCAAAGAAGCTTTCTTT. Its translation: CASSESGRKEAFF.

Here the CDR3 reads CASSLSGDYNEQFF. Here the CDR3 DNA reads TGCGCCAGCAGCTTGAGCGGAGACTACAATGAGCAGTTCTTC. The gene calls are TRBV5-1 and TRBJ2-1; D might be TRBD2 (5 bases). Germline V gives CDR1 SGHRS, CDR2 YFSETQ. Deletions cut 1 base from V and 3 bases from J, with 8 bases between. This CDR3 comprises 14 residues.

The rearrangement joins TRBV27 to TRBJ2-3; a possible D gene is TRBD2 (7 bases). Trimming pared 5 bases from V and 3 bases from J, leaving 27 bases between. The length of the CDR3 is 19 residues. In germline, CDR1 is MNHEY, CDR2 SMNVEV (reference sequence). The CDR3 spells CASSPIWGRGARGTDTQYF. The CDR3 bases are TGTGCCAGCAGTCCAATATGGGGCCGGGGGGCTCGGGGTACAGATACGCAGTATTTT.

The chain joins TRBV5-1 to TRBJ1-3; 8 bases match TRBD1. Germline assignment: CDR1 SGHRS and CDR2 YFSETQ. V lost 2 bases to trimming and J lost 5 bases; unmatched junction nucleotides: 12. This CDR3 region has 17 residues. CDR3 protein: CASSFTPGQDSRNTIYF. CDR3 DNA sequence: TGCGCCAGCAGCTTTACTCCGGGACAGGATTCGAGAAACACCATATATTTT.